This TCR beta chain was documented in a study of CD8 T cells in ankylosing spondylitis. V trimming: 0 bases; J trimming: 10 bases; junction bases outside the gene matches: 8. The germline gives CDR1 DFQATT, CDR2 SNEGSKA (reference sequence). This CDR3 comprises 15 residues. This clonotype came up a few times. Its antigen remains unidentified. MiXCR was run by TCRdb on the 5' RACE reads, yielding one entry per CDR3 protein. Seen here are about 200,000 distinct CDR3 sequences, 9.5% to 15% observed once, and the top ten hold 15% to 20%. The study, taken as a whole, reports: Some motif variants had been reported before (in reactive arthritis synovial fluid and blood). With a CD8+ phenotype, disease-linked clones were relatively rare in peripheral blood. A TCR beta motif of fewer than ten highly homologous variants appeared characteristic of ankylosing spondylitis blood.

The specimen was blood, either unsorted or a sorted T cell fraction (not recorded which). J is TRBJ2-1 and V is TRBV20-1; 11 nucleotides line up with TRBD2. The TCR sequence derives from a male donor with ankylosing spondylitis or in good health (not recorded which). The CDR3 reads CSARDGGSGGAEQFF. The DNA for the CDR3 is TGCAGTGCTAGAGATGGAGGTAGCGGGGGGGCGGAGCAGTTCTTC.